This entry is about one TCR beta chain. Its antigen remains unidentified. The sample originates from a study of T cells after yellow fever vaccination. Study-level results: Subsequent to the booster, the majority of primary-vaccination clones reappeared (about 97% CD4, more than 70% CD8). The secondary response was weaker, and its peak arrived faster, on day 5 versus 15. Contaminants from the bulk population, in the form of abundant clonotypes, could be found in FACS-sorted repertoires.

Generation of TCR cDNA used 5'RACE template switching (which added a universal primer site and UMIs). TCRdb re-called the 5' RACE reads through MiXCR, storing one row per CDR3 protein. The profile shows approximately 300,000 distinct CDR3 sequences, about 10% of them singletons. This specimen was CD4+ T cells sorted from PBMCs, taken 45 days after the yellow fever booster vaccination. The sequence was obtained from a young man who received the YFV17D yellow fever vaccine.

The CDR3, as DNA: TGTGCCAGCACCCTTGTTTATCCGGGAGGGCAGTTCTTC. As protein: CASTLVYPGGQFF. This chain connects TRBV7-2 to TRBJ2-1; the match to TRBD2 covers 7 bases. Trimming cost V 7 bases and J 12 bases; bases outside gene matches: 12. CDR1 SGHTA and CDR2 FQGNSA come from the germline V gene. The CDR3 contains 13 residues.